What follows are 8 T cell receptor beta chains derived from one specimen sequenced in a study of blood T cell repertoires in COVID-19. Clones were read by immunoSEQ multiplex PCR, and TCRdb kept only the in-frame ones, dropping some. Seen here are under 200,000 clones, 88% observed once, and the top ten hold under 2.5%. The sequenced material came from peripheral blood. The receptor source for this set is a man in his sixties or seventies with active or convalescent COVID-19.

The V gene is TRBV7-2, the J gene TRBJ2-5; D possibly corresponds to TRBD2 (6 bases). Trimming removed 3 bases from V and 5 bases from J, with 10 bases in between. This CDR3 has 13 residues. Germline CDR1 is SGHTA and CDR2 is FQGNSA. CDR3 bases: TGTGCCAGCAGCTTCGGGAGTATCGAGACCCAGTACTTC. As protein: CASSFGSIETQYF.

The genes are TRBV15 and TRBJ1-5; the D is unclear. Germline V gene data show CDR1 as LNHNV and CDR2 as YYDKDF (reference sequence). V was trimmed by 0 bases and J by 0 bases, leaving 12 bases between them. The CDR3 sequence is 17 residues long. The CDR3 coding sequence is TGTGCCACCAGCAGAGATTTACGGACTTATAGCAATCAGCCCCAGCATTTT. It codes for CATSRDLRTYSNQPQHF.

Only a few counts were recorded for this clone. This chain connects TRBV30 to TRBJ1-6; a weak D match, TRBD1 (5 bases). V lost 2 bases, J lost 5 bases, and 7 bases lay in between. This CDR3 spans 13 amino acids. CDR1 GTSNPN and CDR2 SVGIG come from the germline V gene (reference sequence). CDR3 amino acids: CAWSSTDNSPLHF. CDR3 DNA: TGTGCCTGGAGTTCGACAGATAATTCACCCCTCCACTTT.

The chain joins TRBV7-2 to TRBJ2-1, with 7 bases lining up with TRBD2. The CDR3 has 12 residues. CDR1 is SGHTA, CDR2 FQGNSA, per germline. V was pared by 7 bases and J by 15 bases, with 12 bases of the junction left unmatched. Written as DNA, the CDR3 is TGTGCCAGCACCTTGGTCGGGACTACGGTGTTCTTC. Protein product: CASTLVGTTVFF.

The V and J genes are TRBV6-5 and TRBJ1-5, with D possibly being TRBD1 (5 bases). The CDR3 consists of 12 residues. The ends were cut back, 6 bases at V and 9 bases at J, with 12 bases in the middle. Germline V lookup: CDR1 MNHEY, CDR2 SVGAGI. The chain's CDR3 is CASRNGGGPQHF. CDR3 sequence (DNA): TGTGCCAGCAGAAATGGGGGGGGGCCCCAGCATTTT.

In DNA, the CDR3 is TGTGCCAGCAGCTCGGTCCGGGGGAACACCGGGGAGCTGTTTTTT. Protein sequence: CASSSVRGNTGELFF. V and J are TRBV11-3 and TRBJ2-2; weak D call: TRBD2 (5 bases). This CDR3 has 15 residues. Germline loops: CDR1 SGHNT, CDR2 YENEEA. Trimming stripped 4 bases from V and 1 base from J, with 10 bases between.

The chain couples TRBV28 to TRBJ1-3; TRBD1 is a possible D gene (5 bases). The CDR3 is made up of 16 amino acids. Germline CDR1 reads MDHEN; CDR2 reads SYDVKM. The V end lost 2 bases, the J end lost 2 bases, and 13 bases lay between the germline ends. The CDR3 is CASSLPGRTAGNTIYF. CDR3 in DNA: TGTGCCAGCAGTTTACCAGGGAGGACGGCTGGAAACACCATATATTTT. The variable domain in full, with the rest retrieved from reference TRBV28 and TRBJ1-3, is DVKVTQSSRYLVKRTGEKVFLECVQDMDHENMFWYRQDPGLGLRLIYFSYDVKMKEKGDIPEGYSVSREKKERFSLILESASTNQTSMYLCASSLPGRTAGNTIYFGEGSWLTVV.

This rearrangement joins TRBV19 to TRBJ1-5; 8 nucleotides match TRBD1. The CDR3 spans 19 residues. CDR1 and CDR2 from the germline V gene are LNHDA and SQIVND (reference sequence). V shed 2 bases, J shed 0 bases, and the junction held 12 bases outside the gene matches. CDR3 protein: CASSILGQARWGSNQPQHF. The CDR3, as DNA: TGTGCCAGTAGTATACTGGGACAGGCTCGCTGGGGTAGCAATCAGCCCCAGCATTTT. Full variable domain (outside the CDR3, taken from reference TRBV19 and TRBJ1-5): DGGITQSPKYLFRKEGQNVTLSCEQNLNHDAMYWYRQDPGQGLRLIYYSQIVNDFQKGDIAEGYSVSREKKESFPLTVTSAQKNPTAFYLCASSILGQARWGSNQPQHFGDGTRLSIL.